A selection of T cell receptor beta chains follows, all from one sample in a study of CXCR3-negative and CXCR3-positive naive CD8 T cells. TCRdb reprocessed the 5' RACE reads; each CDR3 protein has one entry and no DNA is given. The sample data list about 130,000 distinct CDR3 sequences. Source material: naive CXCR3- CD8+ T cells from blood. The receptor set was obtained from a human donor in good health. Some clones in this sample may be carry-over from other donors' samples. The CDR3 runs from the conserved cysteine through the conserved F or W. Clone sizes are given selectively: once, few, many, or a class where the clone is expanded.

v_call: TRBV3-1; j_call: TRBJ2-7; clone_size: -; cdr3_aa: CASSHPLTDPYEQYF
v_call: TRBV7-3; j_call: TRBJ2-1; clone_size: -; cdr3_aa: CASSSPASYNEQFF
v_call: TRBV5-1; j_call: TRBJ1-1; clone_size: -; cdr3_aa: CASSLPTGSMAGEEAFF
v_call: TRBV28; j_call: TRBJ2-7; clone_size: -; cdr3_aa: CATHYPGLAYEQYF
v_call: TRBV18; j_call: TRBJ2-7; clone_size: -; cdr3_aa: CASSLAGLAGHEQYF
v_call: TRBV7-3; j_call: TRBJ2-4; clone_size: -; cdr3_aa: CASSSRQGLAKNIQYF
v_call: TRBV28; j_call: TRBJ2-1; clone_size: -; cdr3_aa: CASSLQVYNEQFF
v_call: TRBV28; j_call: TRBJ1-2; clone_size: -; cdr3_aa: CASSAPGLGYTF
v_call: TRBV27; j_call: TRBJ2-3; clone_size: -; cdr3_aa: CAIDREGGTDTQYF
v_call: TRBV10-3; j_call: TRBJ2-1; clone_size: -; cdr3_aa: CAISEGSEQFF
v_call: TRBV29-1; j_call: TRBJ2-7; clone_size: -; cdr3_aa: CSARTDYEQYF
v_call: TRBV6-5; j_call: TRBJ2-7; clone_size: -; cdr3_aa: CASSYGTGPYEQYF
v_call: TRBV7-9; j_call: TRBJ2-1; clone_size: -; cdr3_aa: CASSRTSVREQFF
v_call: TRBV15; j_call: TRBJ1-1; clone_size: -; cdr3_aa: CATSNGGETEAFF
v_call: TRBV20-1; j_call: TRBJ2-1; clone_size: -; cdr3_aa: CSARDPSGSVYNEQFF
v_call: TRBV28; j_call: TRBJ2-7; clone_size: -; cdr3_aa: CASSLEQGIPYEQYF
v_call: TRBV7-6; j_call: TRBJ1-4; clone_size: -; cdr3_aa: CASSLVDRPATNEKLFF
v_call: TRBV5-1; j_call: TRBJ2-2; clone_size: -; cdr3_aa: CASSLRQSNTGELFF
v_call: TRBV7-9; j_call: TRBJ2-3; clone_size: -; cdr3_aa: CASSGLGADTQYF
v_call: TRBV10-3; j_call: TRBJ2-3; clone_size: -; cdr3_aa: CAISGTGGLTDTQYF
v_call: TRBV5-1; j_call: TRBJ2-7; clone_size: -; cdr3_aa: CASSFGTGGSYEQYF
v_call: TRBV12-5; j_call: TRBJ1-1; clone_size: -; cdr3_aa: CASGSSGTGHTEAFF
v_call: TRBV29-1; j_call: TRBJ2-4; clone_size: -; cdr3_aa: CSVERVAGEFKVQYF
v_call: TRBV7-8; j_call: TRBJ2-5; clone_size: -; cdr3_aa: CASTQGGQTQYF
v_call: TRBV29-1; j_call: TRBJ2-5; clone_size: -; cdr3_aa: CSARRRVQETQYF
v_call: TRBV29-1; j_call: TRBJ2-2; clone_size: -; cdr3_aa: CSVERGDSNTGELFF
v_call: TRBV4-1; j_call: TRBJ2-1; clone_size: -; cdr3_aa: CASSQWILAGGSYNEQFF
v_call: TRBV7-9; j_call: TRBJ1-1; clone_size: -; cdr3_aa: CASSPPSYTEAFF
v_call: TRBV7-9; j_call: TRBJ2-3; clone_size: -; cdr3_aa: CASSLITGHTQYF
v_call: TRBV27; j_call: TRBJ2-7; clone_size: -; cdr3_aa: CASSHSSPSYEQYF
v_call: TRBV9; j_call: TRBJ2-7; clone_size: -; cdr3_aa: CASSVVGDTYEQYF
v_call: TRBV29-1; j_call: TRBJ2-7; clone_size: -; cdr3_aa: CSVLGTGLSKSYEQYF
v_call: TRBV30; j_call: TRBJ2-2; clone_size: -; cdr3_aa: CALDRDNTGELFF
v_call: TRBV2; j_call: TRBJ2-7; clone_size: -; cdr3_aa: CASSPQGTYEQYF
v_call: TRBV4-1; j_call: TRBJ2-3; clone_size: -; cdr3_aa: CASSPIGAQDTQYF
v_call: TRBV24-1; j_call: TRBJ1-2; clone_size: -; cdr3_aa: CATSDPDAGGYTF
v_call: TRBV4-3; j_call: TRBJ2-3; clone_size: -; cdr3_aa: CASSQEERATDTQYF
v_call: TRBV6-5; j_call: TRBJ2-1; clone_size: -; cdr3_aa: CASSYDRGQGANEQFF
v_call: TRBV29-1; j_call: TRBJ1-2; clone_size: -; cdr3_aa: CSVGDSSNYGYTF
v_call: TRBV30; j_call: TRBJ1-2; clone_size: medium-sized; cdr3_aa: CASNRDNYGYTF
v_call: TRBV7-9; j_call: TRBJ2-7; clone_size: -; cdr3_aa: CASSLDYPYEQYF
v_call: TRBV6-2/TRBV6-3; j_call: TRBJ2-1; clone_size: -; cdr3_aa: CASSYVGSQTDEQFF
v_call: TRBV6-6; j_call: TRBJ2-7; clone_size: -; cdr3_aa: CASSYSGGTLYEQYF
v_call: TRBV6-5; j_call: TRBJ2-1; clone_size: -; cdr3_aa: CARSSSGGANEQFF
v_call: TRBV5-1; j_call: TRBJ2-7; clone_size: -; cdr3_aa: CASSDLSSYEQYF
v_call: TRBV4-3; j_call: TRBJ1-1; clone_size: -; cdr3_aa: CASSQEENRATEAFF
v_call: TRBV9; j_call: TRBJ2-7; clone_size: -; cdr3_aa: CASSPSRDRYYEQYF
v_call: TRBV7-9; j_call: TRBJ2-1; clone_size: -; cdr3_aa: CASRPTIKAGVAYNEQFF